Shown below are 15 T cell receptor beta chains from a single sample sequenced in a study of radiotherapy plus CTLA-4 blockade in lung cancer. Clones were sequenced by immunoSEQ multiplex PCR, and TCRdb holds only the in-frame ones, with some missing. This sample yields 53,000 or so clones, of which approximately 76% are seen a single time; 8.5% to 14% belongs to the top ten. Source: peripheral blood, taken from a patient treated with radiotherapy plus ipilimumab. These receptors were obtained from a human donor with non-small cell lung cancer who had stable disease on radiotherapy plus ipilimumab.

This clone came up once. The chain recombines TRBV6-5 with TRBJ1-2; 7 bases align to TRBD1. CDR3 size: 11 residues. Looked up from germline, CDR1 is MNHEY and CDR2 is SVGAGI. The J segment lost 4 bases and the V segment lost 8 bases, leaving 1 base of the junction unmatched. The CDR3 region is CASQGVYGYTF. The CDR3 nucleotides read TGTGCCAGCCAGGGGGTCTATGGCTACACCTTC.

This clone was detected a few times. The gene calls are TRBV15 and TRBJ2-5; tentative D call: TRBD1 (6 bases). The CDR3 extends over 15 amino acids. Per the germline V gene, CDR1 is LNHNV and CDR2 is YYDKDF (reference sequence). Trimming cost V 0 bases and J 2 bases, with 10 bases left between them. The CDR3 loop is CATSREDSTQETQYF. The DNA of the CDR3 is TGTGCCACCAGCAGAGAGGACAGTACACAAGAGACCCAGTACTTC. Variable domain in full (rest from reference TRBV15 and TRBJ2-5): DAMVIQNPRYQVTQFGKPVTLSCSQTLNHNVMYWYQQKSSQAPKLLFHYYDKDFNNEADTPDNFQSRRPNTSFCFLDIRSPGLGDTAMYLCATSREDSTQETQYFGPGTRLLVL.

This clone occurred many times. The V and J genes are TRBV2 and TRBJ1-5, with 7 bases fitting TRBD1. The CDR3 loop spans 16 amino acids. Looked up from germline, CDR1 is SNHLY and CDR2 is FYNNEI. V gave up 6 bases and J gave up 1 base; unmatched junction bases: 9. CDR3: CASSRMGTASNQPQHF. As DNA, the CDR3 is TGTGCCAGCAGCCGAATGGGGACAGCGAGCAATCAGCCCCAGCATTTT.

The chain couples TRBV28 to TRBJ1-2; 7 bases are a match to TRBD1. V shed 4 bases and J 7 bases; nucleotides not matched to a gene: 12. This CDR3 is 15 amino acids long. Germline V CDR1 and CDR2: MDHEN, SYDVKM. The CDR3 sequence is CASSSPTGAGGGYTF. CDR3 nucleotides: TGTGCCAGCAGTTCCCCGACCGGGGCAGGGGGTGGCTACACCTTC.

This chain uses TRBV6-5 with TRBJ1-2, with D perhaps TRBD1 (6 bases). The CDR3 loop spans 13 amino acids. V shed 3 bases and J shed 6 bases, with 11 bases lying between them. In germline, CDR1 is MNHEY, CDR2 SVGAGI. In nucleotides, the CDR3 is TGTGCCAGCAGTTATCGTGACAGGCATGGCTACACCTTC. Amino acids: CASSYRDRHGYTF.

This clone was detected only a few times. The genes are TRBV5-1 and TRBJ2-7; possibly TRBD2 for D (6 bases). The V gene's germline CDR1 is SGHRS and CDR2 YFSETQ. The CDR3 spans 15 residues. The CDR3 region has the DNA TGTGCCAGCAGCTTGCAGCGGGTAAGCTCCTACGAGCAGTACGTC. It translates to CASSLQRVSSYEQYV.

The CDR3 is CASSVGAYSQETQYF. CDR3 DNA sequence: TGTGCCAGCAGCGTAGGGGCGTACAGCCAAGAGACCCAGTACTTC. This chain joins TRBV9 and TRBJ2-5, with D hard to call. The V and J ends lost 0 bases and 1 base respectively, with 10 bases between them. The CDR3 covers 15 residues. The germline gives CDR1 SGDLS, CDR2 YYNGEE.

This sequence joins TRBV10-2 and TRBJ2-5; D possibly corresponds to TRBD2 (7 bases). The CDR3 sequence is 14 residues long. Germline loops: CDR1 WSHSY, CDR2 SAAADI. V lost 8 bases, J lost 6 bases, and 19 bases lay in between. The CDR3 spells CASRGAGAIQTQYF. CDR3 DNA: TGCGCCAGCCGTGGGGCGGGGGCAATACAGACCCAGTACTTC.

The chain's CDR3 is CASSPGGDEKLFF. The CDR3 bases are TGTGCCAGCTCACCAGGAGGGGACGAAAAACTGTTTTTT. The chain carries TRBV18 and TRBJ1-4; a weak D match, TRBD1 (5 bases). The germline V gene has CDR1 KGHSH and CDR2 LQKENI. With 2 bases removed from V and 8 bases from J, the gap between germline ends came to 9 bases. This CDR3 contains 13 residues.

This clone was observed a handful of times. The V call is TRBV10-3, the J call TRBJ1-6; maybe TRBD1 (5 bases). Germline V gene data show CDR1 as ENHRY and CDR2 as SYGVKD. This CDR3 contains 14 residues. Trimming took off 2 bases at V and 5 bases at J, with 7 bases between the two ends. DNA of the CDR3: TGTGCCATCAGTGAGAAAGGGGATAATTCACCCCTCCACTTT. Protein: CAISEKGDNSPLHF.

The J gene is TRBJ1-5, the V gene TRBV2; 10 bases are a match to TRBD1. CDR1 and CDR2 (germline): SNHLY, FYNNEI. The length of the CDR3 is 15 residues. With 6 bases clipped from V and 6 bases from J, the junction kept 8 bases outside the gene matches. CDR3: CASRPTGGSAQPQHF. CDR3 bases: TGTGCCAGCAGGCCGACAGGGGGCAGCGCTCAGCCCCAGCATTTT.

This rearrangement joins TRBV4-3 to TRBJ1-1; 8 positions agree with TRBD1. CDR1 is LGHNA, CDR2 YSLEER, per germline. This CDR3 spans 14 amino acids. J gave up 8 bases and V 5 bases, and 10 bases lay outside the gene matches. The CDR3 DNA reads as TGCGCCAGCAGCATCCAGACAGGGGATCCGGAAGCTTTCTTT. It codes for CASSIQTGDPEAFF.

The rearrangement links TRBV5-5 to TRBJ1-1; tentatively, D is TRBD1 (6 bases). Germline V gives CDR1 SGHKS, CDR2 YYEKEE (reference sequence). Trimming removed 5 bases at V and 1 base at J, with 12 bases between. CDR3 length equals 14 residues. CDR3: CASRPGTPNTEAFF. In DNA form, the CDR3 reads TGTGCCAGCAGGCCCGGGACACCGAACACTGAAGCTTTCTTT.

The genes are TRBV27 and TRBJ1-2; 7 positions match TRBD1. This CDR3 is 14 amino acids long. Trimming cost V 3 bases and J 10 bases; bases outside gene matches: 11. Germline CDR1 is MNHEY and CDR2 is SMNVEV (reference sequence). The chain's CDR3 is CASSFSGQSGPYTF. The CDR3 DNA is TGTGCCAGCAGTTTTTCGGGACAGTCTGGCCCCTACACCTTC.

With respect to this clone: The sample holds other DNA sequences that translate to the same CDR3. The V and J genes are TRBV5-1 and TRBJ1-2; TRBD1 matches 9 bases. Germline CDR1 SGHRS, CDR2 YFSETQ. V dropped 4 bases and J dropped 8; count of bases not matched to a gene: 12. This CDR3 is built from 15 residues. The CDR3 DNA is TGCGCCAGCAGCCCTGACCGGGACAGGGCACCCGGCTACACCTTC. Encoded protein: CASSPDRDRAPGYTF.